One sample yielded the 31 T cell receptor beta chains listed below, sequenced in a study of blood T cell repertoires in COVID-19 (dated by TCRdb to about 2020). Library generation was performed with the immunoSEQ multiplex PCR assay. The source is immuneACCESS, and TCRdb retained only in-frame sequences with V and J called. Part of the clones is not carried over; for the studies checked, unresolved V genes explain less than half of this, and the remainder is unexplained. The table for this sample lists 190,000 or so clones; approximately 88% of them were counted only once. Approximately 10% of the sample lies in the top ten. The sequenced material came from PBMCs or T cells enriched from blood (not recorded which). Receptors originate from a man aged 18 to 30 with acute COVID-19.

The rearrangement uses TRBV6-2 or TRBV6-3 and TRBJ2-7; D not certain. The V end was cut by 6 bases, the J end by 5 bases, with 11 bases between. The CDR3 contains 12 residues. CDR1 and CDR2 (germline): MNHEY, SVGEGT. CDR3 bases: TGTGCCAGCAGCCGTGCGGCCCACGAGCAGTACTTC. It codes for CASSRAAHEQYF.

The rearrangement joins TRBV9 to TRBJ2-5; D is ambiguous. The CDR3 totals 13 residues. The germline CDR1 and CDR2 sequences are SGDLS and YYNGEE. V lost 1 base and J lost 0, with 4 bases in between. CDR3 nucleotide sequence: TGTGCCAGCAGCGTAAGCCACCAAGAGACCCAGTACTTC. Protein: CASSVSHQETQYF. The variable domain in full, completed from reference TRBV9 and TRBJ2-5, reads DSGVTQTPKHLITATGQRVTLRCSPRSGDLSVYWYQQSLDQGLQFLIQYYNGEERAKGNILERFSAQQFPDLHSELNLSSLELGDSALYFCASSVSHQETQYFGPGTRLLVL.

This chain links TRBV27 with TRBJ1-2; the D gene is possibly TRBD1 (5 bases). The CDR3 contains 13 residues. The germline CDR1 and CDR2 sequences are MNHEY and SMNVEV (reference sequence). Trimming removed 5 bases from V and 2 bases from J, with 9 bases in between. DNA for the CDR3: TGTGCCAGCAGTCCGGACACCAACTATGGCTACACCTTC. This gives the protein CASSPDTNYGYTF.

The chain employs TRBV7-2 and TRBJ2-5; TRBD2 matches 9 bases. V lost 0 bases to trimming and J lost 4 bases; unmatched junction nucleotides: 6. This CDR3 is built from 16 residues. The germline V gene has CDR1 SGHTA and CDR2 FQGNSA. The chain's CDR3 is CASSLALLAGRETQYF. As DNA, the CDR3 is TGTGCCAGCAGCTTAGCGCTCCTAGCGGGAAGAGAGACCCAGTACTTC.

The V call is TRBV11-3, the J call TRBJ1-1; 8 bases match TRBD1. From germline, CDR1 is SGHNT and CDR2 YENEEA. The CDR3 has 15 amino acids. Trimming took 5 bases from V and 2 from J; bases not matched to a gene: 7. The CDR3 bases are TGTGCCAGCAGCGCATCGACAGGGGCCAACACTGAAGCTTTCTTT. This translates into CASSASTGANTEAFF.

The V and J genes are TRBV5-1 and TRBJ2-7; 7 nucleotides agree with TRBD1. The germline V gene has CDR1 SGHRS and CDR2 YFSETQ. This CDR3 comprises 16 residues. Trimming took 0 bases from V and 3 from J; bases not matched to a gene: 9. The DNA of the CDR3 is TGCGCCAGCAGCTTGGCCGGCCAGGGGGTGGTCTACGAGCAGTACTTC. It yields the protein CASSLAGQGVVYEQYF.

The rearrangement links TRBV28 to TRBJ1-4; D is unclear. Germline V gives CDR1 MDHEN, CDR2 SYDVKM. Trimming shortened V by 6 bases and J by 10 bases, and 27 bases separated the two germline ends. CDR3 length: 17 residues. CDR3 protein: CASRAILRLLGFGKLFF. CDR3 DNA: TGTGCCAGCAGAGCTATTCTCAGACTACTCGGTTTTGGAAAACTGTTTTTT. Variable domain in full (rest from reference TRBV28 and TRBJ1-4): DVKVTQSSRYLVKRTGEKVFLECVQDMDHENMFWYRQDPGLGLRLIYFSYDVKMKEKGDIPEGYSVSREKKERFSLILESASTNQTSMYLCASRAILRLLGFGKLFFGSGTQLSVL.

The chain recombines TRBV7-6 with TRBJ1-1; unclear D gene. The V end was cut by 3 bases, the J end by 5 bases, with 10 bases between. The germline gives CDR1 SGHVS, CDR2 FNYEAQ. CDR3 length: 13 residues. CDR3 DNA: TGTGCCAGCAGCTTCAGTTCGCGGACTGAAGCTTTCTTT. Residues: CASSFSSRTEAFF.

This sequence joins TRBV4-1 and TRBJ2-7, with D perhaps matching TRBD2 (5 bases). The CDR3 runs 16 residues. Germline V CDR1 and CDR2: MGHRA, YSYEKL. Deletions cut 0 bases from V and 2 bases from J, with 14 bases between. The CDR3 DNA is TGCGCCAGCAGCCAAGAGGCGAGCGGAGTACCCTACGAGCAGTACTTC. Its translation: CASSQEASGVPYEQYF.

V gene TRBV7-9 combines with J gene TRBJ2-2; the D is unclear. Trimming shortened V by 1 base and J by 4 bases, and 7 bases separated the two germline ends. This CDR3 has 14 amino acids. Germline CDR1 reads SEHNR; CDR2 reads FQNEAQ (reference sequence). The CDR3 loop reads CASSLVRRTGELFF. The CDR3, as DNA: TGTGCCAGCAGCTTAGTGAGGCGCACCGGGGAGCTGTTTTTT.

This rearrangement joins TRBV28 to TRBJ2-4; TRBD1 agrees at 10 bases. The CDR3 is 14 residues long. Trimming removed 4 bases from V and 9 bases from J; junction bases left unmatched: 6. Per the germline V gene, CDR1 is MDHEN and CDR2 is SYDVKM. The CDR3 is CASSWTGGGSIQYF. CDR3 sequence (DNA): TGTGCCAGCAGTTGGACAGGGGGAGGGAGCATTCAGTACTTC.

The V and J genes are TRBV28 and TRBJ2-7; 10 positions match TRBD2. The CDR3 is 14 amino acids. J was trimmed by 2 bases and V by 5 bases; bases with no gene match: 3. Germline assignment: CDR1 MDHEN and CDR2 SYDVKM. DNA of the CDR3: TGTGCCAGCAGTACTAGCGGGATGGCCTACGAGCAGTACTTC. Protein: CASSTSGMAYEQYF. Full variable domain (rest looked up from reference TRBV28 and TRBJ2-7): DVKVTQSSRYLVKRTGEKVFLECVQDMDHENMFWYRQDPGLGLRLIYFSYDVKMKEKGDIPEGYSVSREKKERFSLILESASTNQTSMYLCASSTSGMAYEQYFGPGTRLTVT.

The chain carries TRBV28 and TRBJ2-5; D not resolved. Trimming took 2 bases from V and 4 from J, leaving 8 bases between them. In germline, CDR1 is MDHEN, CDR2 SYDVKM. The CDR3 has 13 residues. The CDR3 region has the DNA TGTGCCAGCAGTTTAGGGCAGTCAGAGACCCAGTACTTC. Encoded protein: CASSLGQSETQYF. Together with reference TRBV28 and TRBJ2-5, the CDR3 gives the full variable domain: DVKVTQSSRYLVKRTGEKVFLECVQDMDHENMFWYRQDPGLGLRLIYFSYDVKMKEKGDIPEGYSVSREKKERFSLILESASTNQTSMYLCASSLGQSETQYFGPGTRLLVL.

V is TRBV6-5 and J is TRBJ1-1, with D perhaps TRBD1 (5 bases). With 7 bases removed from V and 4 bases from J, the gap between germline ends came to 13 bases. Per germline, CDR1 MNHEY and CDR2 SVGAGI. The CDR3 sequence is 13 residues long. CDR3 region: CASKGRLPTEAFF. CDR3 coding DNA: TGTGCCAGCAAGGGGCGCTTGCCCACTGAAGCTTTCTTT.

The rearrangement links TRBV2 to TRBJ2-3; 10 bases line up with TRBD1. From germline, CDR1 is SNHLY and CDR2 FYNNEI. The CDR3 covers 16 residues. After removal of 6 bases from V and 4 bases from J, the junction contained 10 bases not matched to a gene. Written as DNA, the CDR3 is TGTGCCAGCAGGGACAGGGGGAATGAGGGCGCAGATACGCAGTATTTT. Its protein is CASRDRGNEGADTQYF.

This rearrangement joins TRBV6-8 to TRBJ1-6; the match to TRBD1 covers 8 bases. The CDR3 extends over 15 amino acids. The V gene's germline CDR1 is MNHGY and CDR2 SAAAGT. V gave up 6 bases and J gave up 4 bases; unmatched junction bases: 5. CDR3 nucleotides: TGTGCCAGCAGGATGGGACAGGCGTATAATTCACCCCTCCACTTT. Protein: CASRMGQAYNSPLHF.

The rearrangement uses TRBV2 and TRBJ1-1, with a possible D match to TRBD1 (6 bases). Trimming stripped 8 bases from V and 11 bases from J, with 15 bases between. The CDR3 contains 11 residues. Looked up from germline, CDR1 is SNHLY and CDR2 is FYNNEI. The CDR3 DNA sequence: TGTGCCAGCGGGGGGGGGCCGCGGGCTTTCTTT. This encodes CASGGGPRAFF.

The table lists this clone with a count of one. V gene TRBV6-1 combines with J gene TRBJ2-1; 8 bases are shared with TRBD2. This CDR3 spans 18 amino acids. V shed 3 bases and J 0 bases; nucleotides not matched to a gene: 10. The germline CDR1 and CDR2 sequences are MNHNS and SASEGT. The CDR3 spells CASSEVYGGTSSYNEQFF. In nucleotides, the CDR3 is TGTGCCAGCAGTGAGGTATATGGAGGGACTAGCTCCTACAATGAGCAGTTCTTC.

The chain recombines TRBV7-9 with TRBJ1-1; TRBD1 might be the D (5 bases). The CDR3 has 14 amino acids. The V gene lost 1 base and the J gene lost 2 bases, with 8 bases spanning the gap. Germline lookup yields CDR1 SEHNR and CDR2 FQNEAQ (reference sequence). CDR3 in amino acids: CASSLERTNTEAFF. The CDR3 region has the DNA TGTGCCAGCAGCTTAGAACGGACAAACACTGAAGCTTTCTTT.

J is TRBJ2-7 and V is TRBV5-1; 8 bases fit TRBD2. CDR3 length equals 14 residues. Germline V gene data show CDR1 as SGHRS and CDR2 as YFSETQ. V gave up 5 bases and J gave up 3 bases; unmatched junction bases: 7. The CDR3 spells CASRPLAGSYEQYF. The CDR3 nucleotides read TGCGCCAGCAGGCCGCTAGCGGGCAGCTACGAGCAGTACTTC.

The J gene is TRBJ1-3, the V gene TRBV6-6; no clear D. The CDR3 has 16 amino acids. The germline CDR1 and CDR2 sequences are MNHNY and SVGAGI (reference sequence). Trimming removed 0 bases at V and 0 bases at J, with 9 bases between. The CDR3 DNA is TGTGCCAGCAGTTACTCGGCCCCGAACTCTGGAAACACCATATATTTT. Its protein product is CASSYSAPNSGNTIYF.

This clone showed up just a few times. The chain has TRBV30 and TRBJ1-5; TRBD1 aligns across 9 bases. CDR1 and CDR2 (germline): GTSNPN, SVGIG (reference sequence). V dropped 2 bases and J dropped 7; count of bases not matched to a gene: 6. This CDR3 has 14 residues. CDR3 region: CAWSSGQGRQPQHF. CDR3 DNA: TGTGCCTGGAGTTCGGGACAGGGAAGGCAGCCCCAGCATTTT.

The chain carries TRBV7-9 and TRBJ2-2; the match to TRBD2 covers 11 bases. This CDR3 contains 19 residues. CDR1 is SEHNR, CDR2 FQNEAQ, per germline (reference sequence). V dropped 2 bases and J dropped 3; count of bases not matched to a gene: 11. In DNA, the CDR3 is TGTGCCAGCAGCTTACTGGGTAGCGGGAGGGCCCTCGACACCGGGGAGCTGTTTTTT. Amino acid sequence: CASSLLGSGRALDTGELFF.

V gene TRBV5-6 combines with J gene TRBJ2-2; 10 bases line up with TRBD1. This CDR3 has 17 amino acids. CDR1 is SGHDT, CDR2 YYEEEE, per germline. V gave up 4 bases and J gave up 7 bases; unmatched junction bases: 13. CDR3 protein: CASSLLTRQGAGGELFF. CDR3 nucleotide sequence: TGTGCCAGCAGCCTGTTGACGAGACAGGGGGCGGGCGGGGAGCTGTTTTTT.

The CDR3 loop reads CASGTPNTEAFF. The CDR3 DNA reads as TGTGCCAGCGGGACACCGAACACTGAAGCTTTCTTT. The chain links TRBV25-1 to TRBJ1-1; TRBD1 might be the D (6 bases). The CDR3 covers 12 residues. Trimming took off 8 bases at V and 1 base at J, with 8 bases between the two ends. CDR1 and CDR2 from the germline V gene are MGHDK and SYGVNS.

This clone was observed a handful of times. The chain carries TRBV14 and TRBJ1-1; no clear D. There are 13 residues in the CDR3. Looked up from germline, CDR1 is SGHDN and CDR2 is FVKESK. The V gene lost 4 bases and the J gene lost 3 bases, with 9 bases spanning the gap. Written as DNA, the CDR3 is TGTGCCAGCAGCCTCGGGGTTTACACTGAAGCTTTCTTT. It specifies CASSLGVYTEAFF.

The gene calls are TRBV6-6 and TRBJ1-2; TRBD1 aligns across 8 bases. CDR1 MNHNY and CDR2 SVGAGI come from the germline V gene (reference sequence). The CDR3 sequence is 13 residues long. Trimming cost V 6 bases and J 7 bases; bases outside gene matches: 7. The CDR3 protein is CASSPDRGFGYTF. The CDR3 nucleotides read TGTGCCAGCAGCCCCGACAGGGGCTTTGGCTACACCTTC.

V is TRBV30 and J is TRBJ1-2, with D tentatively TRBD1 (6 bases). Germline loops: CDR1 GTSNPN, CDR2 SVGIG (reference sequence). V was clipped by 7 bases and J by 6 bases, with 12 bases between them. This CDR3 is 11 amino acids long. CDR3 bases: TGTGCCTTACAGGGTCGGGATGGCTACACCTTC. Its protein is CALQGRDGYTF.

V usage is TRBV27 and J usage is TRBJ2-7; TRBD1 is a possible D gene (5 bases). CDR3 length equals 15 residues. Per the germline V gene, CDR1 is MNHEY and CDR2 is SMNVEV (reference sequence). V gave up 0 bases and J gave up 1 base, with 10 bases separating them. CDR3 region: CASSLSIQGSYEQYF. For the CDR3, the DNA is TGTGCCAGCAGTTTATCGATTCAGGGTTCCTACGAGCAGTACTTC.

V is TRBV27 and J is TRBJ2-5; TRBD2 aligns across 9 bases. Per germline, CDR1 MNHEY and CDR2 SMNVEV (reference sequence). The CDR3 is 15 amino acids. The V segment lost 6 bases and the J segment 4 bases; nucleotides outside the gene matches: 9. The CDR3, as DNA: TGTGCCAGCAGCTCCCAGCGGGAGGTGGCAGAGACCCAGTACTTC. Translation: CASSSQREVAETQYF.

V is TRBV2 and J is TRBJ1-5; TRBD1 agrees at 12 bases. Trimming at V came to 6 bases and at J to 8 bases, leaving 11 bases not matched to a gene. The CDR3 is 16 residues long. Germline V gives CDR1 SNHLY, CDR2 FYNNEI. Here the CDR3 DNA reads TGTGCCAGCAGCTCCGGGACAGGGGGCTTCGGGGAGCCCCAGCATTTT. Its translation: CASSSGTGGFGEPQHF.